This TCR beta chain was sequenced during a study of cytomegalovirus exposure and HLA in healthy donors. The CDR3 length is 15 residues. Germline CDR1 SGHRS, CDR2 YFSETQ. V lost 4 bases, J lost 0 bases, and 5 bases stayed unmatched. Findings of the study overall: Several of the most significant clusters appeared, in a later analysis, to be linked to common viral pathogens. Association of a missense DCLRE1C variant with TCR beta V- and J-gene trimming was reported in a later analysis. Previously analyzed data showed that most TCR beta V segments were productive at a frequency of about 87% or about 30%.

With 60 Vbeta and 13 Jbeta primers, the PCR was carried out. Assay: immunoSEQ multiplex PCR; the TCRdb copy retains only in-frame clones and omits some. The sample holds tens of thousands of clones, roughly four fifths seen once. For this clone: Its specificity is not known.

At the time of sampling, donors were nominally healthy, though unrecorded immune exposures were likely. This clonotype was sampled from a man aged 18 to 30 in good health and CMV-seronegative. The V call is TRBV5-1, the J call TRBJ1-1; 8 nucleotides agree with TRBD1. Sequences were obtained from PBMCs. The CDR3 region is CASSTWTGLNTEAFF. CDR3 nucleotides: TGCGCCAGCAGCACCTGGACAGGGTTGAACACTGAAGCTTTCTTT.